Below are 27 T cell receptor beta chains sequenced from a single sample in a study of shared clonotypes between healthy human individuals. CD8 cells classed as naive were CD45RO-negative and positively selected for CCR7, excluding terminally differentiated effector memory CD45RA+ cells. Generated by immunoSEQ multiplex PCR, the TCRdb table keeps only in-frame clones and is missing some. The sample includes roughly 1,800,000 clones, approximately 95% of them seen just once. The sequenced material came from naive CD8+ T cells sorted from blood. Source of these receptors: a man younger than 30 in good health.

This sequence joins TRBV25-1 and TRBJ1-1; 8 positions match TRBD1. The CDR3 runs to 12 residues. After removal of 6 bases from V and 10 bases from J, the junction contained 7 bases not matched to a gene. Germline CDR1 MGHDK, CDR2 SYGVNS. CDR3 loop: CASSEDRDRAFF. The DNA for the CDR3 is TGTGCCAGCAGCGAGGACAGGGACAGAGCTTTCTTT.

The chain joins TRBV7-8 to TRBJ2-1, with D perhaps TRBD1 or TRBD2 (5 bases each). Trimming cost V 2 bases and J 9 bases, with 11 bases left between them. The CDR3 is 13 amino acids. Germline V gene lookup returns CDR1 SGHVS and CDR2 FQNEAQ. The CDR3 region has the DNA TGTGCCAGCAGCTTATATGGGGGTGGTGAGCAGTTCTTC. Translation gives CASSLYGGGEQFF.

This clone has a single count. The rearrangement links TRBV9 to TRBJ2-7; unclear D gene. Germline V gene lookup returns CDR1 SGDLS and CDR2 YYNGEE. This CDR3 has 14 amino acids. V dropped 4 bases and J dropped 2 bases, with 13 bases sitting between them. CDR3 sequence reads: CASSTDGVTYEQYF. As DNA, the CDR3 is TGTGCCAGCAGCACGGACGGAGTGACCTACGAGCAGTACTTC.

The chain recombines TRBV4-3 with TRBJ2-3; 12 nucleotides line up with TRBD1. The CDR3 is made up of 17 amino acids. Germline V CDR1 and CDR2: LGHNA, YSLEER. V shed 0 bases and J 3 bases; nucleotides not matched to a gene: 4. CDR3 protein: CASSQEGTGGETDTQYF. The CDR3 nucleotides read TGCGCCAGCAGCCAAGAGGGGACAGGGGGCGAAACAGATACGCAGTATTTT.

The chain carries TRBV5-6 and TRBJ2-7; possibly TRBD2 for D (5 bases). The CDR3 loop spans 15 amino acids. The germline gives CDR1 SGHDT, CDR2 YYEEEE. V lost 4 bases and J lost 0, with 14 bases in between. Written as DNA, the CDR3 is TGTGCCAGCAGCCCACCCCCGGGAAGCTCCTACGAGCAGTACTTC. This codes for CASSPPPGSSYEQYF.

The chain carries TRBV27 and TRBJ2-5; 9 positions agree with TRBD2. Looked up from germline, CDR1 is MNHEY and CDR2 is SMNVEV (reference sequence). Trimming removed 6 bases from V and 4 bases from J; junction bases left unmatched: 9. The CDR3 is 15 residues long. CDR3 nucleotides: TGTGCCAGCAGCCTGGGGGCTAGCGGGGCAGAGACCCAGTACTTC. Translation gives CASSLGASGAETQYF.

V gene TRBV7-9 combines with J gene TRBJ1-2; D is unresolved. The CDR3 totals 15 residues. Germline V gives CDR1 SEHNR, CDR2 FQNEAQ (reference sequence). V was shortened by 5 bases and J by 4 bases, with 17 bases between the two germline ends. The CDR3 nucleotides read TGTGCCAGCAGCCCCCCAGGACCCCTCGGCTATGGCTACACCTTC. This encodes CASSPPGPLGYGYTF.

This clone was seen once. V gene TRBV19 combines with J gene TRBJ2-2, with a possible D match to TRBD1 (6 bases). CDR3 length equals 15 residues. V dropped 3 bases and J dropped 4 bases, with 12 bases sitting between them. The germline gives CDR1 LNHDA, CDR2 SQIVND (reference sequence). The CDR3 DNA reads as TGTGCCAGTAGTATTACAGGGTCGGCCACCGGGGAGCTGTTTTTT. Protein sequence: CASSITGSATGELFF.

A single count supports this clone. The chain combines TRBV30 with TRBJ1-6; 8 nucleotides align to TRBD1. This CDR3 is built from 14 residues. Germline CDR1 reads GTSNPN; CDR2 reads SVGIG (reference sequence). After removal of 1 base from V and 11 bases from J, the junction contained 7 bases not matched to a gene. The CDR3 is CAWSETGGSTPLHF. DNA for the CDR3: TGTGCCTGGAGTGAAACAGGGGGTAGTACACCCCTCCACTTT.

The J gene is TRBJ2-5, the V gene TRBV7-4, with TRBD2 as a possible D gene (5 bases). Germline V gene sequence: CDR1 SGHVT, CDR2 SQSDAQ. The CDR3 is 11 amino acids. V was trimmed by 5 bases and J by 5 bases, leaving 6 bases between them. Here the CDR3 reads CASSQRETQYF. The CDR3 DNA reads TGTGCCAGCAGCCAGCGGGAGACCCAGTACTTC.

With regard to this clone: Within the sample, other DNA sequences also encode this same CDR3. This chain joins TRBV13 and TRBJ1-1; D gene unclear. CDR3 size: 11 residues. Trimming pared 5 bases from V and 6 bases from J, leaving 7 bases between. Germline-derived CDR1 and CDR2 are PRHDT and FYEKMQ (reference sequence). CDR3 region: CASSPSSEAFF. The CDR3 nucleotides are TGTGCCAGCAGCCCCTCCTCTGAAGCTTTCTTT.

V gene TRBV30 combines with J gene TRBJ1-2, with TRBD1 as a possible D gene (6 bases). The CDR3 has 13 residues. V shed 0 bases and J shed 14 bases, with 19 bases lying between them. Germline CDR1 reads GTSNPN; CDR2 reads SVGIG (reference sequence). This CDR3 is CAWSVLGGQSWTF. Written as DNA, the CDR3 is TGTGCCTGGAGTGTACTGGGTGGACAGTCATGGACCTTC.

The chain joins TRBV13 to TRBJ2-5, with 10 positions matching TRBD2. V shed 5 bases and J 2 bases; nucleotides not matched to a gene: 5. The CDR3 sequence is 15 residues long. Germline-derived CDR1 and CDR2 are PRHDT and FYEKMQ (reference sequence). The CDR3 region has the DNA TGTGCCAGCAGCGGGTTACTAGCGGGGCAAGAGACCCAGTACTTC. Its translation: CASSGLLAGQETQYF.

Regarding this clone: This sample includes further DNA sequences coding for the same CDR3. The chain is built from TRBV9 and TRBJ2-7; the D gene is possibly TRBD2 (5 bases). Germline values: CDR1 SGDLS, CDR2 YYNGEE. The CDR3 consists of 15 residues. The V end lost 2 bases, the J end lost 1 base, and 13 bases lay between the germline ends. The CDR3, as DNA: TGTGCCAGCAGCGTGGGTACCGGGGATTCCTACGAGCAGTACTTC. This sequence encodes CASSVGTGDSYEQYF.

The chain has TRBV4-1 and TRBJ2-2, with 11 bases fitting TRBD2. J gave up 7 bases and V 1 base, and 5 bases lay outside the gene matches. Germline lookup yields CDR1 MGHRA and CDR2 YSYEKL. CDR3 length equals 16 residues. This CDR3 reads CASSQGPSGRSGELFF. Here the CDR3 DNA reads TGCGCCAGCAGCCAAGGGCCTAGCGGGAGGAGCGGGGAGCTGTTTTTT.

The chain has TRBV4-1 and TRBJ2-1; D gene uncertain. V was trimmed by 0 bases and J by 4 bases, leaving 7 bases between them. Germline-derived CDR1 and CDR2 are MGHRA and YSYEKL. The CDR3 is made up of 14 amino acids. CDR3 sequence reads: CASSQDEVYNEQFF. The DNA for the CDR3 is TGCGCCAGCAGCCAAGATGAGGTTTACAATGAGCAGTTCTTC.

The J gene is TRBJ2-1, the V gene TRBV5-1; D possibly matches TRBD1 or TRBD2 (5 bases each). Germline V CDR1 and CDR2: SGHRS, YFSETQ. This CDR3 comprises 15 residues. Trimming took 1 base from V and 6 from J, leaving 14 bases between them. The CDR3, as DNA: TGCGCCAGCAGCTTGAGAGGTACGGGGCCCAATGAGCAGTTCTTC. Encoded protein: CASSLRGTGPNEQFF.

This chain links TRBV9 with TRBJ1-4; TRBD1 aligns across 7 bases. The CDR3 consists of 14 residues. The V segment lost 4 bases and the J segment 7 bases; nucleotides outside the gene matches: 7. Germline V gene data show CDR1 as SGDLS and CDR2 as YYNGEE. CDR3 bases: TGTGCCAGCAGCCTAGCAGGGGGAGCTGAAAAACTGTTTTTT. It translates to CASSLAGGAEKLFF. Together with reference TRBV9 and TRBJ1-4, the CDR3 gives the full variable domain: DSGVTQTPKHLITATGQRVTLRCSPRSGDLSVYWYQQSLDQGLQFLIQYYNGEERAKGNILERFSAQQFPDLHSELNLSSLELGDSALYFCASSLAGGAEKLFFGSGTQLSVL.

The rearrangement uses TRBV27 and TRBJ2-7, with D perhaps given as TRBD1 or TRBD2 (5 bases each). The CDR3 has 14 amino acids. The germline V gene encodes CDR1 MNHEY and CDR2 SMNVEV (reference sequence). The ends were cut back, 7 bases at V and 0 bases at J, with 13 bases in the middle. This chain's CDR3 is CASTPAGTSYEQYF. For the CDR3, the DNA is TGTGCCAGCACCCCGGCCGGGACCTCCTACGAGCAGTACTTC.

This clone was picked up one time. V gene TRBV11-3 combines with J gene TRBJ2-5; D assignment may be TRBD1 or TRBD2 (5 bases each). CDR1 is SGHNT and CDR2 is YENEEA in the germline V gene. The CDR3 sequence is 17 residues long. Trimming left V 4 bases short and J 0 bases short, with 18 bases between. The CDR3 DNA reads TGTGCCAGCAGCTCCCGAGAATGGGGACCCTACCAAGAGACCCAGTACTTC. It is translated as CASSSREWGPYQETQYF.

The chain carries TRBV5-4 and TRBJ1-2; D gene unclear. There are 13 residues in the CDR3. Germline CDR1 is SGHNT and CDR2 is YYREEE (reference sequence). V lost 2 bases, J lost 2 bases, and 7 bases lay in between. The CDR3 DNA reads as TGTGCCAGCAGCTTCTCCGGGAACTATGGCTACACCTTC. Residues: CASSFSGNYGYTF.

The rearrangement joins TRBV7-9 to TRBJ2-5; no definite D call. The germline V gene encodes CDR1 SEHNR and CDR2 FQNEAQ (reference sequence). V was clipped by 2 bases and J by 4 bases, with 11 bases between them. The CDR3 has 14 residues. CDR3 amino acids: CASSLISVAETQYF. The CDR3 coding sequence is TGTGCCAGCAGCTTAATTTCCGTCGCAGAGACCCAGTACTTC.

This clone was detected only a few times. J is TRBJ1-2 and V is TRBV27; D call uncertain. Trimming left V 5 bases short and J 4 bases short, with 8 bases between. The CDR3 has 12 amino acids. CDR1 is MNHEY, CDR2 SMNVEV, per germline (reference sequence). CDR3 bases: TGTGCCAGCAGTCACCCAAGCTATGGCTACACCTTC. Translating it yields CASSHPSYGYTF.

The CDR3 coding sequence is TGTGCCAGCAGTTACTCAAGCACGGTCGGGGAGCTGTTTTTT. This gives the protein CASSYSSTVGELFF. The chain uses TRBV6-5 and TRBJ2-2; D call uncertain. CDR3 length: 14 residues. V shed 0 bases and J shed 7 bases, with 9 bases lying between them. CDR1 and CDR2 (germline): MNHEY, SVGAGI.

The genes are TRBV27 and TRBJ2-1; 8 bases are shared with TRBD2. CDR1 is MNHEY, CDR2 SMNVEV, per germline (reference sequence). The CDR3 loop spans 15 amino acids. V was clipped by 5 bases and J by 4 bases; unmatched bases: 7. CDR3: CASSPTSGLYNEQFF. CDR3 in DNA: TGTGCCAGCAGTCCTACTAGCGGACTGTACAATGAGCAGTTCTTC.

In regard to this clone: The same CDR3 also results from other DNA sequences found in this sample. The chain has TRBV28 and TRBJ2-7; 8 bases are a match to TRBD1. From germline, CDR1 is MDHEN and CDR2 SYDVKM. The V gene end was trimmed by 5 bases and the J gene end by 0 bases; junction bases not matched to a gene: 3. The CDR3 consists of 14 residues. DNA of the CDR3: TGTGCCAGCAGTCGAACAGGGGGCTCCTACGAGCAGTACTTC. This gives the protein CASSRTGGSYEQYF.

The chain recombines TRBV6-4 with TRBJ2-3; the D gene is possibly TRBD2 (6 bases). The CDR3 contains 12 residues. Germline lookup yields CDR1 MRHNA and CDR2 SNTAGT. V lost 4 bases, J lost 9 bases, and 11 bases lay in between. CDR3 sequence reads: CASSAGSGTQYF. CDR3 coding DNA: TGTGCCAGCAGTGCGGGGAGCGGGACGCAGTATTTT.